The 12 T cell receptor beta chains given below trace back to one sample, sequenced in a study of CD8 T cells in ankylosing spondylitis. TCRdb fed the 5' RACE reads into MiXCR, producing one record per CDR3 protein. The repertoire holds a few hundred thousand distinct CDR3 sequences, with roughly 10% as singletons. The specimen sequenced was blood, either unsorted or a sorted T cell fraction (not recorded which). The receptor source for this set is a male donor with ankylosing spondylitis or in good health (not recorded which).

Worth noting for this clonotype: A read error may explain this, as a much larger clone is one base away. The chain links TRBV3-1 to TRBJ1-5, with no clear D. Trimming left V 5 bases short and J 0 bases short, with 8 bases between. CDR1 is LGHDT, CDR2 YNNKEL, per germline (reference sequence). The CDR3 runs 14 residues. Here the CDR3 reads CASSTGYSNQPQHF. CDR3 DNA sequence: TGTGCCAGCAGCACTGGATATAGCAATCAGCCCCAGCATTTT. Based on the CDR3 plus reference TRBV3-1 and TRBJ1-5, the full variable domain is DTAVSQTPKYLVTQMGNDKSIKCEQNLGHDTMYWYKQDSKKFLKIMFSYNNKELIINETVPNRFSPKSPDKAHLNLHINSLELGDSAVYFCASSTGYSNQPQHFGDGTRLSIL.

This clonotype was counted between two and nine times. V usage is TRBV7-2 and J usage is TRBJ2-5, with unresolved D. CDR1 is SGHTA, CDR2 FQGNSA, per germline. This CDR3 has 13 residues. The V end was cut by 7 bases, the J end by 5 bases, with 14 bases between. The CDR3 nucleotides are TGTGCCAGCAACCGGACCCCCCGGGAGACCCAGTACTTC. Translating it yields CASNRTPRETQYF.

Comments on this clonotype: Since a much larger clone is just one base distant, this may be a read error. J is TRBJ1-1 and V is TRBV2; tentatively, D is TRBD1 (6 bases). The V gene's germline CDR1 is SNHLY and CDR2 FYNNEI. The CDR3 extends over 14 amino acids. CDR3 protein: CAGSGQGQNTEAFF. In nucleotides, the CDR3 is TGTGCCGGCAGTGGTCAGGGGCAGAACACTGAAGCTTTCTTT.

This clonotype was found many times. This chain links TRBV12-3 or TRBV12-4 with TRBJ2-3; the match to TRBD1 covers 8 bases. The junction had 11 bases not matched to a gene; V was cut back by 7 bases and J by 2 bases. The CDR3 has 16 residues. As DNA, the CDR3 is TGTGCCAGCACTCCGGCTTCAGGGGGCGTCACAGATACGCAGTATTTT. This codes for CASTPASGGVTDTQYF.

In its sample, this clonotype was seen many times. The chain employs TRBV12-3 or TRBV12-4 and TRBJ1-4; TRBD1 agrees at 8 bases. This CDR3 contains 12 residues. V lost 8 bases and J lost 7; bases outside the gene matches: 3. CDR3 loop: CASGQGGEKLFF. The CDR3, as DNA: TGTGCCAGCGGACAGGGAGGTGAAAAACTGTTTTTT.

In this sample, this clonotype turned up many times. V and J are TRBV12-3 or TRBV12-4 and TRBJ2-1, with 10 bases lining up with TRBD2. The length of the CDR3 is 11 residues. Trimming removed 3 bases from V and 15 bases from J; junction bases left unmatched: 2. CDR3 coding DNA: TGTGCCAGCAGTTTCGGGACTAGCGTGTTCTTC. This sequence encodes CASSFGTSVFF.

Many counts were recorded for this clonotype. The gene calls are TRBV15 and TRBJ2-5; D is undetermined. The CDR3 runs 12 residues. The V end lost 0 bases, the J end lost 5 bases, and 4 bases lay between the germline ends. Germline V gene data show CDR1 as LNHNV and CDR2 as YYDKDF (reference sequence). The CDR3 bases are TGTGCCACCAGCAGAGATCAGGAGACCCAGTACTTC. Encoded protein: CATSRDQETQYF. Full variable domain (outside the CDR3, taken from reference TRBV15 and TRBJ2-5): DAMVIQNPRYQVTQFGKPVTLSCSQTLNHNVMYWYQQKSSQAPKLLFHYYDKDFNNEADTPDNFQSRRPNTSFCFLDIRSPGLGDTAMYLCATSRDQETQYFGPGTRLLVL.

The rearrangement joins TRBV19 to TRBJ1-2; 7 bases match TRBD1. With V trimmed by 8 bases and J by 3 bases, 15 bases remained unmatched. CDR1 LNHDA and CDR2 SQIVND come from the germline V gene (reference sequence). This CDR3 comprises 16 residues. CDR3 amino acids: CASSSQGGNGDYGYTF. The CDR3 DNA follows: TGTGCCAGTTCGTCGCAGGGGGGTAACGGCGACTATGGCTACACCTTC.

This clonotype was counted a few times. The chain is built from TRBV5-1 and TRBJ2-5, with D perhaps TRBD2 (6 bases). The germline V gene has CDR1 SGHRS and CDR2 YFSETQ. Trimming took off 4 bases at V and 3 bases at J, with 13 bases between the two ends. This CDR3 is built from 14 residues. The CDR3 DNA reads TGCGCCAGCAGCATGGGACGGACTAAAGAGACCCAGTACTTC. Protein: CASSMGRTKETQYF.

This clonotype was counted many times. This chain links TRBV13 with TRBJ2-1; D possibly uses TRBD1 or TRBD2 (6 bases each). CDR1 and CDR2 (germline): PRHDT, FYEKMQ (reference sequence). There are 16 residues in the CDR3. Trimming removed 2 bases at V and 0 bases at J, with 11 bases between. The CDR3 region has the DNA TGTGCCAGCAGCTTACCGGGGGCAAGCTCCTACAATGAGCAGTTCTTC. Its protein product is CASSLPGASSYNEQFF.

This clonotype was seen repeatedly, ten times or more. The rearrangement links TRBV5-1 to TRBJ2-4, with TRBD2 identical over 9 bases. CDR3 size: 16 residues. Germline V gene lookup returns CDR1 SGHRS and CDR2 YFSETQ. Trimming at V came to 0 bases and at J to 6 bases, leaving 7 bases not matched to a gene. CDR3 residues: CASSLAASGALNIQYF. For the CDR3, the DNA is TGCGCCAGCAGCTTGGCGGCTAGCGGGGCATTAAACATTCAGTACTTC.

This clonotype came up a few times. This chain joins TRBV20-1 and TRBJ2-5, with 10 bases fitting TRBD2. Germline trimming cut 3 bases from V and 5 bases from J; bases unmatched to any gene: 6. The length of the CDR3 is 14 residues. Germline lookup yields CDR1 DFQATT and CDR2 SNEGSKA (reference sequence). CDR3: CSASSSGGPETQYF. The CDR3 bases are TGCAGTGCTAGCTCTAGCGGGGGACCCGAGACCCAGTACTTC.